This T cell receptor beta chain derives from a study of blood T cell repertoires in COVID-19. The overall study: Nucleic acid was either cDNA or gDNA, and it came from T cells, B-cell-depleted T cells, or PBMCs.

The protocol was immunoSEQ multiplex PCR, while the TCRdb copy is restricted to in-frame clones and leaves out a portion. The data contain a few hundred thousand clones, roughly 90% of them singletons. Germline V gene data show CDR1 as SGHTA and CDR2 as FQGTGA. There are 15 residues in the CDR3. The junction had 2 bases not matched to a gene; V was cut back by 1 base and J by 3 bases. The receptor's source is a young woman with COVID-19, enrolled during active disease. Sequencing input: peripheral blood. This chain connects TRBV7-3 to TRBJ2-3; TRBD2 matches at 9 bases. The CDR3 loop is CASSLISGRTDTQYF. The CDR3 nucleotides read TGTGCCAGCAGCTTAATTAGCGGGAGAACAGATACGCAGTATTTT.